The 2 T cell receptor beta chains in this list originate from one sample, sequenced in a study of T cell responses to AZD1222 COVID-19 vaccine. Assay: immunoSEQ multiplex PCR; the TCRdb copy retains only in-frame clones and omits some. The sample holds roughly 60,000 clones, around 80% seen once. Here the sequenced sample was peripheral blood, taken 28 days after the second AZD1222 dose. The receptors here all came from an adult who received the AZD1222 COVID-19 vaccine.

V and J are TRBV24-1 and TRBJ2-2, with a tentative D call TRBD1 (6 bases). CDR3 length: 14 amino acids. Per germline, CDR1 KGHDR and CDR2 SFDVKD. V was pared by 3 bases and J by 8 bases, with 12 bases between. In nucleotides, the CDR3 is TGTGCCACCAGTGATGGGGGCGGAGAGGGGGAGCTGTTTTTT. Protein sequence: CATSDGGGEGELFF.

CDR3 sequence: CASITGDTEAFF. CDR3 coding DNA: TGTGCCAGCATAACAGGAGACACTGAAGCTTTCTTT. The V and J genes are TRBV28 and TRBJ1-1, with D perhaps matching TRBD1 (5 bases). Trimming stripped 7 bases from V and 3 bases from J, with 9 bases between. The CDR3 consists of 12 residues. The germline V gene encodes CDR1 MDHEN and CDR2 SYDVKM. Based on the CDR3 plus reference TRBV28 and TRBJ1-1, the full variable domain is DVKVTQSSRYLVKRTGEKVFLECVQDMDHENMFWYRQDPGLGLRLIYFSYDVKMKEKGDIPEGYSVSREKKERFSLILESASTNQTSMYLCASITGDTEAFFGQGTRLTVV.